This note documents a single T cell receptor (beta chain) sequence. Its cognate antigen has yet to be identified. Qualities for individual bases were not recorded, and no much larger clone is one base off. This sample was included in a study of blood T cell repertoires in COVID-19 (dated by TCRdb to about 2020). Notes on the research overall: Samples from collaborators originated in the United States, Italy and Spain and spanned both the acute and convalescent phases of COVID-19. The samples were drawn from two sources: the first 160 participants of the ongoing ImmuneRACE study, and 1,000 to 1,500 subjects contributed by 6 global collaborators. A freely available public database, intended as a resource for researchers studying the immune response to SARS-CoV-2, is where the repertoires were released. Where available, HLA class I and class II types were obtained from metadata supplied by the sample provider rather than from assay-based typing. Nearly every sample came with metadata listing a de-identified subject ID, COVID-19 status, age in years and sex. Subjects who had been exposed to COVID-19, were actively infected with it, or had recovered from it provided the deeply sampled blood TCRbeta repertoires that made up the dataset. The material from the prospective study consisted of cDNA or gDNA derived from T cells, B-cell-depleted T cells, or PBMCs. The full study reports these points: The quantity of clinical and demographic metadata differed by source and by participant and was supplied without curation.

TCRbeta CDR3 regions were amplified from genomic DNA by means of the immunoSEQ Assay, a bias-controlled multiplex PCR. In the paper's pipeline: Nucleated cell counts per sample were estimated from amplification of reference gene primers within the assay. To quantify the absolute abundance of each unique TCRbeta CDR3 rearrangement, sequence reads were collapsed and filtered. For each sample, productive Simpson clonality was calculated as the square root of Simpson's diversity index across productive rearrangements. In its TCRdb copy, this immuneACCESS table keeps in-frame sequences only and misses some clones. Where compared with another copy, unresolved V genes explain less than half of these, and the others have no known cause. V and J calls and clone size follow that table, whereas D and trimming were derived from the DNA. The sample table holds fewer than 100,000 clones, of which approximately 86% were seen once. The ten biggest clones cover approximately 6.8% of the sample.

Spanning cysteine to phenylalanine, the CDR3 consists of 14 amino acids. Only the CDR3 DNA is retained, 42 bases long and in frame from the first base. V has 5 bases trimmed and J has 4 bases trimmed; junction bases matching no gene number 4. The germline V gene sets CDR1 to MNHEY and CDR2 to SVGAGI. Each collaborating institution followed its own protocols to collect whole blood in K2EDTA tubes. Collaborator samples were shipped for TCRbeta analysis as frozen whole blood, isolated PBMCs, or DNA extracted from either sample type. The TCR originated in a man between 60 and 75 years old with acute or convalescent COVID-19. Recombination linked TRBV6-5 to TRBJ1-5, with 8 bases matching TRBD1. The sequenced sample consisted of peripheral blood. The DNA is TGTGCCAGCAGTCGTGGACAGGGTAATCAGCCCCAGCATTTT. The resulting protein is CASSRGQGNQPQHF.